This T cell receptor beta chain was captured by sequencing in a study of T cell repertoires in cytomegalovirus infection. The CDR3 loop spans 15 amino acids. Germline V gene sequence: CDR1 KGHSH, CDR2 LQKENI. V was trimmed by 6 bases and J by 5 bases, leaving 16 bases between them. One entry per CDR3 protein, called by TCRdb with MiXCR from the reads. Of about 400,000 distinct CDR3 sequences in the sample, roughly 18% are singletons; the top ten hold 7.5% to 9%. Sequenced sample: PBMCs. The clonotype was recovered from a human donor in good health (CMV status not recorded). Some clones in this sample may be carry-over from other donors' samples. The V gene is TRBV18, the J gene TRBJ1-4; D is perhaps TRBD1 (6 bases). In nucleotides, the CDR3 is TGTGCCAGCTCCAGCCCCGGGGGCGCGAATGAAAAACTGTTTTTT. It encodes CASSSPGGANEKLFF.